This T cell receptor (beta chain) was documented in a study of T-cell memory formation after mild COVID-19 (dated by TCRdb to the early 2020s). Concerning the study at large: TCR sequence clusters from the two donors were found to be largely donor specific. Longitudinal TCRalpha and TCRbeta repertoire sequencing tracked T-cell clones expanding and contracting after mild COVID-19 in two donors. Two young, previously healthy adult volunteers made up the cohort, one male and one female. Broad study findings and their caveats: SARS-CoV-2 specificity of the second-wave clones peaking on day 37 was not confirmed. Contracting CD4+ clones were found mainly in CM and EM memory subsets, while CD8+ clones were enriched in EMRA. Clones contracting from day 15 to 85 had balanced CD4/CD8 phenotypes, while a second wave expanding from day 15 to 37 was biased towards CD4+. Some responding clones were detected in pre-infection memory, suggesting pre-existing cross-reactive memory T cells joined the SARS-CoV-2 response. The study covered only a couple of mild cases, and larger cohorts including severe cases with pre-infection samples were considered necessary.

Ficoll-Paque density gradient centrifugation was used to isolate PBMCs. Ends trimmed: V by 9 bases, J by 0 bases; bases unmatched to a gene: 6. The germline V gene supplies CDR1 KGHDR and CDR2 SFDVKD. Inclusive of the bounding cysteine and phenylalanine, the CDR3 is 14 residues long. Left in the record is the CDR3 DNA by itself, 42 bases read in frame from the first base. Reads for this sample came from an Illumina NovaSeq 6000. Using 5'RACE with constant-segment primers, TCRalpha and TCRbeta cDNA libraries were constructed, with sample barcodes and unique molecular identifiers added in the process. RNA was extracted from every sample with Trizol reagent. Libraries were amplified in two PCR steps, with a second sample barcode and Illumina TruSeq adapters added in the second step. Sequencing of libraries was performed on an Illumina NovaSeq with 2 x 150 bp paired-end reads. The authors' pipeline ran thus. Demultiplexing of reads and collapsing into UMI-guided consensus sequences were performed with migec v1.2.7. Using mixcr v2.1.11, UMI consensuses were aligned to TRA and TRB V and J templates and then assembled into clonotypes. A clonotype was counted as expanded or contracted only if both edgeR and NoisET called the change significant, with noise models trained on biological replicates. For edgeR calls, the cutoffs were a false discovery rate-adjusted p below 0.01 and a log2 fold-change threshold of 1. As an exploratory analysis of dynamics, max-normalized trajectories of the 1000 most abundant clonotypes were examined by PCA with hierarchical clustering. Separately sequenced CD4+ and CD8+ repertoires were used to assign a CD4 or CD8 phenotype to each responding clone. The public reads were reprocessed in TCRdb via fastp at Q25 and MiXCR, keeping in-frame beta chains. Here each entry gathers all rows of one CDR3 protein and keeps the most common genes and DNA. The V and J calls follow TCRdb's processing rather than the paper's. Across this sample there are hundreds of thousands of distinct CDR3 sequences, with about 20% seen only once. 7% to 9% of the sample goes to the ten largest clones.

Concerning this clonotype itself: What this receptor recognizes is not known. The sample holds no much larger clone one base away, and base qualities are not on file.

Sequences were obtained from PBMCs or a T cell subset sorted from them (not recorded which). The receptor's source is an adult woman who had mild COVID-19 (a few samples of this study predate the infection). The sample titles of this study are shuffled in the database, so cell type and time point are left out; the donor was told from shared clones. The rearranged chain carries TRBV24-1 and TRBJ1-1, with 7 middle bases fitting TRBD1. The CDR3 reads CATQSGTVNTEAFF. Read as DNA, the sequence is TGTGCCACCCAGAGTGGGACAGTGAACACTGAAGCTTTCTTT.